These 11 T cell receptor beta chains were sequenced from one sample in a study of shared clonotypes between healthy human individuals. Libraries were prepared by immunoSEQ multiplex PCR; TCRdb keeps only in-frame clonotypes and omits some of them. Of 2 million to 3 million clones in the sample, more than 85% were seen once. The specimen was naive CD4+ T cells from PBMCs. Subset noted: CD45RA+ positively selected. All receptors derive from a man between 18 and 29 years old in good health. Some clones in this sample may be carry-over from other donors' samples.

The gene calls are TRBV7-3 and TRBJ2-2; D uncertain. The CDR3 consists of 13 residues. The ends were cut back, 1 base at V and 5 bases at J, with 5 bases in the middle. Germline V gives CDR1 SGHTA, CDR2 FQGTGA. The CDR3, as DNA: TGTGCCAGCAGCTTAATGGTAACCGGGGAGCTGTTTTTT. This codes for CASSLMVTGELFF.

The chain is built from TRBV5-5 and TRBJ1-1; D is unresolved. The germline gives CDR1 SGHKS, CDR2 YYEKEE (reference sequence). Between the trimmed V and J ends, which lost 3 bases and 5 bases, there was a span of 17 bases. The CDR3 runs to 15 residues. The CDR3: CASSSWTDRGTEAFF. The CDR3 DNA is TGTGCCAGCAGCTCTTGGACGGACCGGGGTACTGAAGCTTTCTTT. Full variable domain (rest looked up from reference TRBV5-5 and TRBJ1-1): DAGVTQSPTHLIKTRGQQVTLRCSPISGHKSVSWYQQVLGQGPQFIFQYYEKEERGRGNFPDRFSARQFPNYSSELNVNALLLGDSALYLCASSSWTDRGTEAFFGQGTRLTVV.

The chain has TRBV19 and TRBJ1-5; D call uncertain. There are 15 residues in the CDR3. Trimming stripped 7 bases from V and 5 bases from J, with 18 bases between. Germline V CDR1 and CDR2: LNHDA, SQIVND (reference sequence). The CDR3 loop is CASTELGRRDQPQHF. The CDR3 region has the DNA TGTGCCAGTACCGAGCTGGGCCGCCGGGATCAGCCCCAGCATTTT.

This rearrangement joins TRBV27 to TRBJ1-6; D gene unclear. V lost 0 bases and J lost 3, with 15 bases in between. Germline lookup yields CDR1 MNHEY and CDR2 SMNVEV (reference sequence). The CDR3 extends over 18 amino acids. In DNA form, the CDR3 reads TGTGCCAGCAGTTTATCGTCTGTTCCCTTCGACTATAATTCACCCCTCCACTTT. Encoded protein: CASSLSSVPFDYNSPLHF.

This clone is a singleton in its sample. The chain carries TRBV2 and TRBJ1-5; 8 bases align to TRBD1. The V segment lost 6 bases and the J segment 3 bases; nucleotides outside the gene matches: 7. The CDR3 covers 15 residues. Germline CDR1 and CDR2: SNHLY and FYNNEI. The CDR3 nucleotides read TGTGCCAGCAGACTACAGGGGGTAAACAATCAGCCCCAGCATTTT. This encodes CASRLQGVNNQPQHF.

As to this clone: Other nucleotide sequences from this sample produce the same CDR3. The V call is TRBV18, the J call TRBJ2-5; no clear D. CDR3 length: 13 residues. CDR1 KGHSH and CDR2 LQKENI come from the germline V gene. Trimming left V 5 bases short and J 2 bases short, with 9 bases between. The CDR3 nucleotides are TGTGCCAGCTCATCCGACTTACAAGAGACCCAGTACTTC. Translated: CASSSDLQETQYF. Based on the CDR3 plus reference TRBV18 and TRBJ2-5, the full variable domain is NAGVMQNPRHLVRRRGQEARLRCSPMKGHSHVYWYRQLPEEGLKFMVYLQKENIIDESGMPKERFSAEFPKEGPSILRIQQVVRGDSAAYFCASSSDLQETQYFGPGTRLLVL.

Turning to this clone: The same CDR3 can be traced to other DNA sequences in this sample. The CDR3 is CASSSQGGGTEAFF. Written as DNA, the CDR3 is TGCGCCAGCAGCTCCCAGGGGGGTGGCACTGAAGCTTTCTTT. The V and J genes are TRBV5-1 and TRBJ1-1, with 7 positions matching TRBD1. There are 14 residues in the CDR3. The junction had 6 bases not matched to a gene; V was cut back by 3 bases and J by 4 bases. CDR1 SGHRS and CDR2 YFSETQ come from the germline V gene.

The rearrangement links TRBV4-2 to TRBJ2-7; 11 bases match TRBD2. Germline V lookup: CDR1 LGHNA, CDR2 YNFKEQ. V trimming: 1 base; J trimming: 6 bases; junction bases outside the gene matches: 5. This CDR3 comprises 15 residues. The CDR3 sequence is CASSQVLAGDREQYF. DNA for the CDR3: TGTGCCAGCAGCCAAGTACTAGCGGGAGATCGCGAGCAGTACTTC.

The chain joins TRBV7-2 to TRBJ2-5; 7 bases align to TRBD1. Losses at the gene ends were 3 bases for V and 2 bases for J; bases not matched to a gene: 6. The CDR3 is 15 residues long. Germline V lookup: CDR1 SGHTA, CDR2 FQGNSA. The CDR3 bases are TGTGCCAGCAGCTTCCAGACAGGGTCTCAAGAGACCCAGTACTTC. Protein: CASSFQTGSQETQYF.

The V and J genes are TRBV27 and TRBJ2-2; the match to TRBD2 covers 9 bases. Unmatched junction bases numbered 3, after V lost 2 bases and J lost 5 bases. This CDR3 is built from 15 residues. CDR1 and CDR2 (germline): MNHEY, SMNVEV (reference sequence). The CDR3 DNA follows: TGTGCCAGCAGTTTAAGTCTAGCGGGGACCGGGGAGCTGTTTTTT. Translated, it gives CASSLSLAGTGELFF.

The CDR3 DNA sequence: TGTGCCAGCAGCTTATACGGGTCAGGGAACACTGAAGCTTTCTTT. Translation: CASSLYGSGNTEAFF. The chain is built from TRBV7-3 and TRBJ1-1; D is unresolved. The CDR3 runs 15 residues. V was clipped by 2 bases and J by 1 base, with 11 bases between them. Germline-derived CDR1 and CDR2 are SGHTA and FQGTGA.